A single sample is the source of the 27 T cell receptor beta chains below, sequenced in a study of CD8 T cells in ankylosing spondylitis. For these TCRs, the target antigens are not known. Study-wide points: What appeared characteristic of ankylosing spondylitis blood was a TCR beta motif of eight highly homologous variants.

A single record per CDR3 protein comes from TCRdb applying MiXCR to the 5' RACE reads. This table has 390,000 or so distinct CDR3 sequences, about 20% appearing once. Sequencing input: blood, either unsorted or a sorted T cell fraction (not recorded which). The receptors derive from a male donor with ankylosing spondylitis.

This clonotype was recorded only once. This chain uses TRBV19 with TRBJ2-1; 9 nucleotides line up with TRBD2. The V and J ends lost 3 bases and 0 bases, in that order; junction bases with no gene match: 3. The CDR3 contains 16 residues. In germline, CDR1 is LNHDA, CDR2 SQIVND (reference sequence). CDR3 amino acids: CASSILAGSSYNEQFF. CDR3 sequence (DNA): TGTGCCAGTAGTATCCTAGCGGGGAGCTCCTACAATGAGCAGTTCTTC.

The gene calls are TRBV20-1 and TRBJ2-4, with TRBD2 as a possible D gene (5 bases). V dropped 5 bases and J dropped 8 bases, with 10 bases sitting between them. The CDR3 has 11 amino acids. CDR1 and CDR2 from the germline V gene are DFQATT and SNEGSKA (reference sequence). The CDR3 nucleotides are TGCAGTGCTCGGGGATGGGACATTCAGTACTTC. It codes for CSARGWDIQYF.

The table lists this clonotype with a few counts. This rearrangement joins TRBV30 to TRBJ2-5; TRBD1 matches at 8 bases. The germline gives CDR1 GTSNPN, CDR2 SVGIG (reference sequence). The V gene end was trimmed by 2 bases and the J gene end by 5 bases; junction bases not matched to a gene: 13. This CDR3 region has 16 residues. In DNA form, the CDR3 reads TGTGCCTGGAGTCAGGGGGCGATGGGGCTCCGCGAGACCCAGTACTTC. Translation: CAWSQGAMGLRETQYF.

This clonotype turned up a few times. The gene calls are TRBV12-3 or TRBV12-4 and TRBJ2-1, with TRBD2 matching 10 bases. This CDR3 has 12 residues. The trim removed 5 bases at V and 10 bases at J, leaving 2 bases unmatched. The chain's CDR3 is CASSKLAGEQFF. CDR3 coding DNA: TGTGCCAGCAGTAAACTAGCGGGAGAGCAGTTCTTC.

The gene calls are TRBV5-1 and TRBJ1-6, with 7 bases matching TRBD1. V was clipped by 6 bases and J by 14 bases; unmatched bases: 14. The CDR3 is made up of 14 amino acids. Germline V gene lookup returns CDR1 SGHRS and CDR2 YFSETQ. The CDR3 bases are TGCGCCAGCACCTACGGGGACAGAGCCAACACCCTCCACTTT. Protein sequence: CASTYGDRANTLHF.

The CDR3 nucleotides are TGTGCCAGCAGTGAAGCGGGACAGGGGGCTTTCCCCTACAATGAGCAGTTCTTC. It specifies CASSEAGQGAFPYNEQFF. The rearrangement joins TRBV6-1 to TRBJ2-1; 12 bases match TRBD1. The trim removed 0 bases at V and 2 bases at J, leaving 5 bases unmatched. The V gene's germline CDR1 is MNHNS and CDR2 SASEGT. There are 18 residues in the CDR3.

This clonotype was observed a handful of times. The CDR3 DNA reads as TGTGCCAGTAGTATGGTCGCGGGAGTCGTCTACAATGAGCAGTTCTTC. Protein: CASSMVAGVVYNEQFF. The chain is built from TRBV19 and TRBJ2-1; 7 bases match TRBD2. Unmatched junction bases numbered 8, after V lost 3 bases and J lost 3 bases. This CDR3 spans 16 amino acids. CDR1 is LNHDA and CDR2 is SQIVND in the germline V gene (reference sequence). The whole variable domain, remainder taken from reference TRBV19 and TRBJ2-1, is DGGITQSPKYLFRKEGQNVTLSCEQNLNHDAMYWYRQDPGQGLRLIYYSQIVNDFQKGDIAEGYSVSREKKESFPLTVTSAQKNPTAFYLCASSMVAGVVYNEQFFGPGTRLTVL.

This chain joins TRBV2 and TRBJ2-3; perhaps TRBD2 as D (5 bases). V gave up 1 base and J gave up 4 bases, with 6 bases separating them. Germline loops: CDR1 SNHLY, CDR2 FYNNEI. The CDR3 covers 13 residues. CDR3 in DNA: TGTGCCAGCAGTGAAGTGCGGGCAGATACGCAGTATTTT. This sequence encodes CASSEVRADTQYF.

The rearrangement links TRBV11-2 to TRBJ2-2, with D maybe TRBD1 (5 bases). The CDR3 consists of 15 residues. CDR1 and CDR2 from the germline V gene are SGHAT and FQNNGV. V was cut by 5 bases and J by 9 bases, with 19 bases left in between. CDR3 DNA: TGTGCCAGCAGCCCCACTTCGTCAGGGCACCGGGAGCTGTTTTTT. Its translation is CASSPTSSGHRELFF. Full variable domain (outside the CDR3, taken from reference TRBV11-2 and TRBJ2-2): EAGVAQSPRYKIIEKRQSVAFWCNPISGHATLYWYQQILGQGPKLLIQFQNNGVVDDSQLPKDRFSAERLKGVDSTLKIQPAKLEDSAVYLCASSPTSSGHRELFFGEGSRLTVL.

This clonotype was counted between two and nine times. The chain links TRBV5-1 to TRBJ2-1; 8 bases are a match to TRBD2. The length of the CDR3 is 17 residues. V was pared by 0 bases and J by 0 bases, with 5 bases of the junction left unmatched. Germline V lookup: CDR1 SGHRS, CDR2 YFSETQ. The CDR3 spells CASSLVMSGSSYNEQFF. In DNA form, the CDR3 reads TGCGCCAGCAGCTTGGTAATGAGCGGGAGCTCCTACAATGAGCAGTTCTTC. Full variable domain (remainder filled in from reference TRBV5-1 and TRBJ2-1): KAGVTQTPRYLIKTRGQQVTLSCSPISGHRSVSWYQQTPGQGLQFLFEYFSETQRNKGNFPGRFSGRQFSNSRSEMNVSTLELGDSALYLCASSLVMSGSSYNEQFFGPGTRLTVL.

This clonotype turned up a few times. The gene calls are TRBV3-1 and TRBJ2-7; D might be TRBD2 (5 bases). This CDR3 has 12 amino acids. From germline, CDR1 is LGHDT and CDR2 YNNKEL (reference sequence). V was clipped by 1 base and J by 7 bases, with 8 bases between them. DNA of the CDR3: TGTGCCAGCAGCCAAGGGGAGTCTGAGCAGTACTTC. This codes for CASSQGESEQYF.

This clonotype was observed a handful of times. The chain uses TRBV7-3 and TRBJ2-1; TRBD2 matches 7 bases. There are 18 residues in the CDR3. CDR1 is SGHTA, CDR2 FQGTGA, per germline. Losses at the gene ends were 5 bases for V and 0 bases for J; bases not matched to a gene: 13. In nucleotides, the CDR3 is TGTGCCAGCAGCCCTCGAGGGGAGGGTCCCAGCTCCTACAATGAGCAGTTCTTC. Translating gives CASSPRGEGPSSYNEQFF.

There are a few counts of this clonotype. CDR3: CASSLYRPGTGELFF. CDR3 sequence (DNA): TGTGCCAGCAGCTTATATAGACCAGGCACCGGGGAGCTGTTTTTT. The gene calls are TRBV7-6 and TRBJ2-2; D unresolved. This CDR3 has 15 amino acids. V lost 2 bases and J 4 bases, leaving 11 bases between the germline ends. Germline loops: CDR1 SGHVS, CDR2 FNYEAQ.

The chain carries TRBV7-2 and TRBJ2-7, with TRBD1 as a possible D gene (6 bases). Per germline, CDR1 SGHTA and CDR2 FQGNSA. The CDR3 runs 14 residues. Trimming removed 3 bases at V and 2 bases at J, with 11 bases between. The CDR3 loop is CASSFLAGAYEQYF. For the CDR3, the DNA is TGTGCCAGCAGCTTTTTGGCAGGGGCCTACGAGCAGTACTTC.

CDR3 nucleotides: TGCGCCAGCAGCCCGGGGGGCAGGGAAGAGACCCAGTACTTC. The encoded protein is CASSPGGREETQYF. This chain joins TRBV5-1 and TRBJ2-5; the D gene is possibly TRBD2 (7 bases). Per the germline V gene, CDR1 is SGHRS and CDR2 is YFSETQ. This CDR3 contains 14 residues. V gave up 4 bases and J gave up 3 bases, with 13 bases separating them.

The sample holds many counts of this clonotype. The J gene is TRBJ2-5, the V gene TRBV12-3 or TRBV12-4, with D possibly being TRBD2 (6 bases). V lost 6 bases to trimming and J lost 5 bases, with 19 bases between them. The CDR3 length is 15 residues. The CDR3 spells CASSSGSGVWETQYF. CDR3 nucleotides: TGTGCCAGCAGCTCTGGGTCGGGAGTGTGGGAGACCCAGTACTTC.

Only a few counts were recorded for this clonotype. The rearrangement uses TRBV7-8 and TRBJ2-5; D might be TRBD1 (6 bases). The CDR3 has 14 amino acids. Trimming left V 0 bases short and J 4 bases short, with 9 bases between. Germline assignment: CDR1 SGHVS and CDR2 FQNEAQ. CDR3 loop: CASSLADSRETQYF. CDR3 in DNA: TGTGCCAGCAGCTTAGCGGACAGCCGAGAGACCCAGTACTTC. Combining the CDR3 with reference TRBV7-8 and TRBJ2-5 gives the whole variable domain GAGVSQSPRYKVAKRGQDVALRCDPISGHVSLFWYQQALGQGPEFLTYFQNEAQLDKSGLPSDRFFAERPEGSVSTLKIQRTQQEDSAVYLCASSLADSRETQYFGPGTRLLVL.

The V call is TRBV5-5, the J call TRBJ1-2, with D possibly TRBD1 on 5 matching bases. The ends were cut back, 0 bases at V and 8 bases at J, with 17 bases in the middle. CDR3 length: 15 amino acids. Germline CDR1 and CDR2: SGHKS and YYEKEE (reference sequence). CDR3 residues: CASSLVMGWGNGYTF. Written as DNA, the CDR3 is TGTGCCAGCAGCTTGGTTATGGGTTGGGGGAACGGCTACACCTTC.

V is TRBV20-1 and J is TRBJ2-3; TRBD2 aligns across 14 bases. The V gene's germline CDR1 is DFQATT and CDR2 SNEGSKA (reference sequence). The CDR3 runs 15 residues. The CDR3 DNA is TGCAGACCGGGACTAGCGGGAGTGATGACAGATACGCAGTATTTT. Translation gives CRPGLAGVMTDTQYF.

This chain connects TRBV29-1 to TRBJ2-4, with D perhaps TRBD2 (6 bases). V dropped 7 bases and J dropped 0 bases, with 10 bases sitting between them. From germline, CDR1 is SQVTM and CDR2 ANQGSEA. CDR3 length: 13 amino acids. The DNA for the CDR3 is TGCAGCGGTCGACTAGAAGCCAAAAACATTCAGTACTTC. Residues: CSGRLEAKNIQYF. The full variable domain, completed using reference TRBV29-1 and TRBJ2-4, is SAVISQKPSRDICQRGTSLTIQCQVDSQVTMMFWYRQQPGQSLTLIATANQGSEATYESGFVIDKFPISRPNLTFSTLTVSNMSPEDSSIYLCSGRLEAKNIQYFGAGTRLSVL.

This clonotype was seen a few times. This chain connects TRBV7-2 to TRBJ1-5, with 10 bases matching TRBD1. The trim removed 1 base at V and 1 base at J, leaving 4 bases unmatched. This CDR3 contains 17 residues. Germline V lookup: CDR1 SGHTA, CDR2 FQGNSA. The CDR3 DNA sequence: TGTGCCAGCAGCTTAGGACAGGGGGCACGAAGCAATCAGCCCCAGCATTTT. Its protein is CASSLGQGARSNQPQHF.

This chain joins TRBV7-2 and TRBJ2-7, with a weak D call TRBD2 (5 bases). The CDR3 is 14 residues long. V was cut by 5 bases and J by 3 bases, with 14 bases left in between. Germline V gives CDR1 SGHTA, CDR2 FQGNSA. The DNA for the CDR3 is TGTGCCAGCAGCCCCCGGGAAGTTGTCTACGAGCAGTACTTC. Amino acids: CASSPREVVYEQYF.

This clonotype was counted between two and nine times. This chain links TRBV29-1 with TRBJ1-2, with D tentatively TRBD1 (5 bases). Germline V lookup: CDR1 SQVTM, CDR2 ANQGSEA. Trimming took off 2 bases at V and 3 bases at J, with 16 bases between the two ends. The CDR3 extends over 15 amino acids. CDR3 sequence: CSVEMRQGTDYGYTF. In nucleotides, the CDR3 is TGCAGCGTTGAAATGCGGCAGGGTACGGACTATGGCTACACCTTC.

The chain employs TRBV20-1 and TRBJ1-1; D remains ambiguous. From germline, CDR1 is DFQATT and CDR2 SNEGSKA (reference sequence). Between the trimmed V and J ends, which lost 4 bases and 5 bases, there was a span of 11 bases. The CDR3 contains 12 residues. In DNA form, the CDR3 reads TGCAGTGCTAAGGGTCCCGATACTGAAGCTTTCTTT. Encoded protein: CSAKGPDTEAFF.

The chain joins TRBV20-1 to TRBJ2-7; 12 bases agree with TRBD2. The CDR3 has 15 residues. Looked up from germline, CDR1 is DFQATT and CDR2 is SNEGSKA (reference sequence). V lost 6 bases and J lost 5; bases outside the gene matches: 11. The CDR3 sequence is CSAPLSSGRANEQYF. The CDR3 coding sequence is TGCAGTGCCCCACTCTCTAGCGGGAGGGCCAACGAGCAGTACTTC.

The chain couples TRBV4-1 to TRBJ1-2; D is unresolved. V was clipped by 6 bases and J by 3 bases, with 17 bases between them. The CDR3 loop spans 15 amino acids. The germline V gene has CDR1 MGHRA and CDR2 YSYEKL. The CDR3 loop is CASRPVGRRDYGYTF. The CDR3 nucleotides are TGCGCCAGCAGGCCTGTCGGTAGGCGGGACTATGGCTACACCTTC.

This clonotype was picked up a small number of times. The genes are TRBV20-1 and TRBJ2-5, with D possibly being TRBD1 or TRBD2 (5 bases each). The CDR3 spans 16 residues. V lost 3 bases, J lost 4 bases, and 21 bases lay in between. Germline CDR1 is DFQATT and CDR2 is SNEGSKA (reference sequence). The CDR3 loop reads CSASELVRRGVETQYF. The CDR3 DNA is TGCAGTGCTAGTGAACTAGTACGTCGAGGGGTAGAGACCCAGTACTTC.